A selection of T cell receptor beta chains follows, all from one sample in a study of cytomegalovirus exposure and HLA in healthy donors. Clones were sequenced by immunoSEQ multiplex PCR, and TCRdb holds only the in-frame ones, with some missing. The profile shows 100,000 to 150,000 clones, around 94% of them singletons. The sample was PBMCs. These receptors were collected from a woman aged 18-29 years in good health and CMV-seronegative. The conserved cysteine and the conserved F or W are not part of the CDR3 here. The order of the fields is CDR3 protein, V gene, J gene.

cdr3_aa: ASSWGPQAYEQY; v_call: TRBV5-1; j_call: TRBJ2-7
cdr3_aa: ASSLVGTASFSYNSPLH; v_call: TRBV11-2; j_call: TRBJ1-6
cdr3_aa: ASSYHRGSTGELF; v_call: TRBV6-5; j_call: TRBJ2-2
cdr3_aa: ASSLALAGGRDEQY; v_call: TRBV5-1; j_call: TRBJ2-7
cdr3_aa: AISTGVQETQY; v_call: TRBV10-3; j_call: TRBJ2-5
cdr3_aa: ASRMGGSRELF; v_call: TRBV27; j_call: TRBJ2-2
cdr3_aa: ASSLDPGGIQPQH; v_call: TRBV5-1; j_call: TRBJ1-5
cdr3_aa: ASSLRSGIYEQY; v_call: TRBV7-8; j_call: TRBJ2-7
cdr3_aa: ASSLEGLSASSYNSPLH; v_call: TRBV7-6; j_call: TRBJ1-6
cdr3_aa: ASSLLSSVSYEQY; v_call: TRBV5-1; j_call: TRBJ2-7
cdr3_aa: ASSRQPQETQY; v_call: TRBV5-1; j_call: TRBJ2-5
cdr3_aa: ASGLAQDYYGYT; v_call: TRBV28; j_call: TRBJ1-2
cdr3_aa: ASSAAHHEQY; v_call: TRBV28; j_call: TRBJ2-7
cdr3_aa: ASSLAERYTDTQY; v_call: TRBV9; j_call: TRBJ2-3
cdr3_aa: ASSFGTSGRYEQY; v_call: TRBV13; j_call: TRBJ2-7
cdr3_aa: ASSGLAGDHTQY; v_call: TRBV27; j_call: TRBJ2-3
cdr3_aa: ASSLAAGTGESYEQY; v_call: TRBV11-2; j_call: TRBJ2-7
cdr3_aa: ASSLLGGRVNEEQY; v_call: TRBV7-2; j_call: TRBJ2-7
cdr3_aa: ASTLPPALYRRQETQY; v_call: TRBV6-4; j_call: TRBJ2-5
cdr3_aa: ASSYRGREGYT; v_call: TRBV28; j_call: TRBJ1-2
cdr3_aa: ASSLEQGKLQEKLF; v_call: TRBV28; j_call: TRBJ1-4
cdr3_aa: ASSLSAGITNEQF; v_call: TRBV11-3; j_call: TRBJ2-1
cdr3_aa: ASSTRDSEEAF; v_call: TRBV9; j_call: TRBJ1-1
cdr3_aa: ATSVYYPGVEDGYT; v_call: TRBV15; j_call: TRBJ1-2
cdr3_aa: ASSIGVRGFRDTQY; v_call: TRBV19; j_call: TRBJ2-3
cdr3_aa: ASSQEPLNPYEQY; v_call: TRBV4-1; j_call: TRBJ2-7
cdr3_aa: ASSSQQGTDTQY; v_call: TRBV13; j_call: TRBJ2-3
cdr3_aa: ASSHRESEAF; v_call: TRBV9; j_call: TRBJ1-1
cdr3_aa: ASSLTTGGGRTEAF; v_call: TRBV5-1; j_call: TRBJ1-1
cdr3_aa: AISPGQGARSGANVLT; v_call: TRBV10-3; j_call: TRBJ2-6
cdr3_aa: ASSQGANRNQPQH; v_call: TRBV9; j_call: TRBJ1-5
cdr3_aa: ASSLFAGELF; v_call: TRBV7-3; j_call: TRBJ2-2
cdr3_aa: ASSYLPGQGVESTGELF; v_call: TRBV5-1; j_call: TRBJ2-2
cdr3_aa: ASSFGGGTEAF; v_call: TRBV7-3; j_call: TRBJ1-1
cdr3_aa: ASSLAPRTGNTEAF; v_call: TRBV7-6; j_call: TRBJ1-1
cdr3_aa: ASSPHTGLAMNTEAF; v_call: TRBV7-2; j_call: TRBJ1-1
cdr3_aa: ATGAPDRGSYGYT; v_call: TRBV28; j_call: TRBJ1-2
cdr3_aa: AISVQAGEETQY; v_call: TRBV10-3; j_call: TRBJ2-5
cdr3_aa: ASSDPDRTWEQY; v_call: TRBV9; j_call: TRBJ2-7
cdr3_aa: ASRAGGRDEKLF; v_call: TRBV5-1; j_call: TRBJ1-4
cdr3_aa: ASSVLQEETQY; v_call: TRBV25-1; j_call: TRBJ2-5
cdr3_aa: ASSLDLTTSGRTLYEQY; v_call: TRBV5-1; j_call: TRBJ2-7
cdr3_aa: ASSQTGNQPQH; v_call: TRBV5-6; j_call: TRBJ1-5
cdr3_aa: ASSPQQADTQY; v_call: TRBV7-2; j_call: TRBJ2-3
cdr3_aa: ASIALGGSEQY; v_call: TRBV28; j_call: TRBJ2-7